This T cell receptor (beta chain) was obtained from a study of control samples from healthy donors and cancer patients. Sequenced by immunoSEQ multiplex PCR; TCRdb stores in-frame clones only, minus some. The sample lists about 49,000 clones, approximately 86% occurring once. Sequenced: PBMCs. This clonotype was obtained from a woman in her forties or fifties with lung cancer.

The CDR3 sequence is CASSYPGLNEKLFF. The CDR3 DNA reads TGTGCCAGCAGCTACCCGGGCCTTAATGAAAAACTGTTTTTT. The rearrangement joins TRBV11-3 to TRBJ1-4, with D unclear. CDR3 length: 14 amino acids. Germline CDR1 reads SGHNT; CDR2 reads YENEEA. V was trimmed by 4 bases and J by 4 bases, leaving 10 bases between them.